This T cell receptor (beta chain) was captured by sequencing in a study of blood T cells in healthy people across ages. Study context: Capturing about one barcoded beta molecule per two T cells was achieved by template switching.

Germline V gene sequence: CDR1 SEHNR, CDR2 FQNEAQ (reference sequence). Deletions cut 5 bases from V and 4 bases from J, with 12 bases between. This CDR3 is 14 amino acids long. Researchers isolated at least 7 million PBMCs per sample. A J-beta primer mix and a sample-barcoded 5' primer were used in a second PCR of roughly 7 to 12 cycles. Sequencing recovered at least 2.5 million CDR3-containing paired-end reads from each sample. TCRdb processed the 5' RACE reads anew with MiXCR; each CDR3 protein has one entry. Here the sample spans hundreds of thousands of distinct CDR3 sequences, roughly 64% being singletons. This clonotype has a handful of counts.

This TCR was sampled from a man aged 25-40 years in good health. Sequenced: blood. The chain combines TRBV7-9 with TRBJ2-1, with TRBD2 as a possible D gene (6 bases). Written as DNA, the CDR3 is TGTGCCAGCAGCGTAACTAGCCCGTACAATGAGCAGTTCTTC. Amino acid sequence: CASSVTSPYNEQFF.